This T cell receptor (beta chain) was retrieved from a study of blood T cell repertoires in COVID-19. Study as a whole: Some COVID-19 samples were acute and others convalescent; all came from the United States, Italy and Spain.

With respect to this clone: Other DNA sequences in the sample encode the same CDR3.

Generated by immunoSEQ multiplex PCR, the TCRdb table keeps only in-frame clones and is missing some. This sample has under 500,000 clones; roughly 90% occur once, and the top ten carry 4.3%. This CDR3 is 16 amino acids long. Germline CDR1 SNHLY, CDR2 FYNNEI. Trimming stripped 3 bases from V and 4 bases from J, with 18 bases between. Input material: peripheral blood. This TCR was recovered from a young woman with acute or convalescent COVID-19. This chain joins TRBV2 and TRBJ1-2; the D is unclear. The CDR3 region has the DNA TGTGCCAGCAGTGACCCCATCCGGGATTCGTTCTATGGCTACACCTTC. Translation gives CASSDPIRDSFYGYTF.